The 17 T cell receptor beta chains given below trace back to one sample, sequenced in a study of cytomegalovirus exposure and HLA in healthy donors. PCR involved 60 Vbeta and 13 Jbeta primers. Measured with immunoSEQ multiplex PCR; TCRdb has only the in-frame clones, and not every one. In the table there are over 150,000 clones, 77% of which are singletons. The sample taken for sequencing was PBMCs. The receptors derive from a woman between 55 and 75 years old in good health and CMV-seropositive.

This chain uses TRBV5-1 with TRBJ2-5; D is unclear. Trimming removed 4 bases from V and 1 base from J, with 17 bases in between. Germline V lookup: CDR1 SGHRS, CDR2 YFSETQ. The CDR3 is 16 residues long. The CDR3 protein is CASSVQPIGGQETQYF. Here the CDR3 DNA reads TGCGCCAGCAGCGTCCAGCCCATTGGCGGCCAAGAGACCCAGTACTTC.

The rearrangement uses TRBV7-3 and TRBJ2-1; D is possibly TRBD1 (6 bases). From germline, CDR1 is SGHTA and CDR2 FQGTGA. This CDR3 comprises 15 residues. The germline V and J ends were trimmed by 7 bases and 4 bases, with 17 bases remaining between them. CDR3 bases: TGTGCCAGCACCCTCATTATCGGACAGTACAATGAGCAGTTCTTC. This encodes CASTLIIGQYNEQFF.

This clone came up once. J is TRBJ1-1 and V is TRBV9; 8 bases are shared with TRBD1. V gave up 3 bases and J gave up 6 bases; unmatched junction bases: 7. Germline V gives CDR1 SGDLS, CDR2 YYNGEE. CDR3 length: 14 amino acids. The CDR3, as DNA: TGTGCCAGCAGCGAGCGACAGGGGCGGGCTGAAGCTTTCTTT. It translates to CASSERQGRAEAFF. The full variable domain, completed using reference TRBV9 and TRBJ1-1, is DSGVTQTPKHLITATGQRVTLRCSPRSGDLSVYWYQQSLDQGLQFLIQYYNGEERAKGNILERFSAQQFPDLHSELNLSSLELGDSALYFCASSERQGRAEAFFGQGTRLTVV.

This clone was detected a few times. V gene TRBV27 combines with J gene TRBJ2-3, with 8 bases aligning to TRBD2. After removal of 6 bases from V and 4 bases from J, the junction contained 9 bases not matched to a gene. Germline CDR1 MNHEY, CDR2 SMNVEV (reference sequence). CDR3 length: 15 amino acids. CDR3 bases: TGTGCCAGCAGCCCCGGGGGGGCCATCCCAGATACGCAGTATTTT. This encodes CASSPGGAIPDTQYF.

This clone was counted only a few times. The genes are TRBV5-1 and TRBJ2-3, with 9 bases fitting TRBD2. Trimming cost V 4 bases and J 3 bases; bases outside gene matches: 6. The germline V gene has CDR1 SGHRS and CDR2 YFSETQ. The CDR3 sequence is 15 residues long. The CDR3 bases are TGCGCCAGCAGCCCAGCGGGGGGCTTAACAGATACGCAGTATTTT. It specifies CASSPAGGLTDTQYF.

This chain joins TRBV4-2 and TRBJ2-5, with 8 bases matching TRBD2. TRBJ2-7 explains the end of the DNA better; the J call may be wrong. The CDR3 loop spans 14 amino acids. The V gene's germline CDR1 is LGHNA and CDR2 YNFKEQ. CDR3 coding DNA: TGTGCCAGCAGCCGGGGACTAGTGAGCTACGAGCAGTACTTC. Its translation: CASSRGLVSYEQYF.

The chain employs TRBV6-5 and TRBJ1-2; TRBD1 aligns across 12 bases. V lost 0 bases and J lost 4; bases outside the gene matches: 3. The CDR3 has 16 amino acids. Germline V lookup: CDR1 MNHEY, CDR2 SVGAGI. The CDR3 loop reads CASSYSGTGGRYGYTF. CDR3 DNA sequence: TGTGCCAGCAGTTACTCCGGGACAGGGGGCCGCTATGGCTACACCTTC.

The genes are TRBV5-6 and TRBJ1-2; D might be TRBD1 (6 bases). Germline assignment: CDR1 SGHDT and CDR2 YYEEEE. This CDR3 is built from 11 residues. V lost 4 bases and J lost 10, with 11 bases in between. This CDR3 reads CASSLTGTYTF. CDR3 bases: TGTGCCAGCAGCCTAACAGGGACCTACACCTTC.

The genes are TRBV7-2 and TRBJ1-4; D gene ambiguous. The CDR3 loop spans 14 amino acids. CDR1 and CDR2 from the germline V gene are SGHTA and FQGNSA. Trimming pared 8 bases from V and 8 bases from J, leaving 18 bases between. The CDR3 reads CASSVTYREEKLFF. The CDR3 nucleotides read TGTGCCAGCTCCGTGACTTACCGGGAGGAAAAACTGTTTTTT.

The chain links TRBV30 to TRBJ1-5; tentative D call: TRBD1 (6 bases). The V end was cut by 1 base, the J end by 5 bases, with 9 bases between. The germline V gene has CDR1 GTSNPN and CDR2 SVGIG (reference sequence). The CDR3 runs 13 residues. The CDR3: CAWSDAGDQPQHF. CDR3 DNA sequence: TGTGCCTGGAGTGACGCAGGGGATCAGCCCCAGCATTTT.

Notes on this clone: Other DNA sequences in the sample encode the same CDR3. V and J are TRBV5-1 and TRBJ2-2; D not resolved. The CDR3 is 13 amino acids. Trimming removed 0 bases at V and 5 bases at J, with 5 bases between. Per the germline V gene, CDR1 is SGHRS and CDR2 is YFSETQ. CDR3 nucleotides: TGCGCCAGCAGCTTGGGGGCGACCGGGGAGCTGTTTTTT. It encodes CASSLGATGELFF. The full variable domain, its missing parts supplied by reference TRBV5-1 and TRBJ2-2, is KAGVTQTPRYLIKTRGQQVTLSCSPISGHRSVSWYQQTPGQGLQFLFEYFSETQRNKGNFPGRFSGRQFSNSRSEMNVSTLELGDSALYLCASSLGATGELFFGEGSRLTVL.

This clone has only one observation. V gene TRBV19 combines with J gene TRBJ2-2; no firm D call. This CDR3 spans 14 amino acids. Germline assignment: CDR1 LNHDA and CDR2 SQIVND (reference sequence). Trimming took 4 bases from V and 0 from J, leaving 6 bases between them. CDR3 nucleotide sequence: TGTGCCAGTAGTACTACTACGAACACCGGGGAGCTGTTTTTT. This encodes CASSTTTNTGELFF.

This clone was recorded a few times. The chain is built from TRBV7-2 and TRBJ2-7, with 9 bases fitting TRBD1. V shed 1 base, J shed 3 bases, and the junction held 4 bases outside the gene matches. Germline values: CDR1 SGHTA, CDR2 FQGNSA. The CDR3 runs to 15 residues. CDR3 amino acids: CASSLGQGGGYEQYF. CDR3 nucleotide sequence: TGTGCCAGCAGCTTAGGACAGGGGGGCGGCTACGAGCAGTACTTC.

This clone showed up just a few times. This chain links TRBV10-3 with TRBJ1-1; 8 bases align to TRBD1. The CDR3 has 15 amino acids. V trimming: 2 bases; J trimming: 4 bases; junction bases outside the gene matches: 6. Germline lookup yields CDR1 ENHRY and CDR2 SYGVKD. CDR3 DNA: TGTGCCATCAGTGAGACCGGACAGGGCGGCACTGAAGCTTTCTTT. It encodes CAISETGQGGTEAFF.

The chain joins TRBV18 to TRBJ2-2; D possibly corresponds to TRBD2 (5 bases). CDR1 and CDR2 (germline): KGHSH, LQKENI. V lost 8 bases, J lost 1 base, and 8 bases lay in between. CDR3 length: 13 residues. CDR3 sequence: CASEGMNTGELFF. The DNA of the CDR3 is TGTGCCAGCGAGGGAATGAACACCGGGGAGCTGTTTTTT.

V and J are TRBV5-4 and TRBJ2-5; D is perhaps TRBD1 (6 bases). Looked up from germline, CDR1 is SGHNT and CDR2 is YYREEE (reference sequence). V lost 4 bases to trimming and J lost 1 base, with 11 bases between them. The CDR3 is 14 amino acids. The CDR3 here is CASSGVDSQETQYF. CDR3 coding DNA: TGTGCCAGCAGCGGCGTGGACAGCCAAGAGACCCAGTACTTC.

V is TRBV11-3 and J is TRBJ2-7, with D possibly being TRBD1 (5 bases). The CDR3 runs 13 residues. Trimming removed 3 bases from V and 2 bases from J, with 8 bases in between. CDR1 is SGHNT and CDR2 is YENEEA in the germline V gene. CDR3: CASSFDRAYEQYF. The CDR3, as DNA: TGTGCCAGCAGCTTTGACAGAGCCTACGAGCAGTACTTC.